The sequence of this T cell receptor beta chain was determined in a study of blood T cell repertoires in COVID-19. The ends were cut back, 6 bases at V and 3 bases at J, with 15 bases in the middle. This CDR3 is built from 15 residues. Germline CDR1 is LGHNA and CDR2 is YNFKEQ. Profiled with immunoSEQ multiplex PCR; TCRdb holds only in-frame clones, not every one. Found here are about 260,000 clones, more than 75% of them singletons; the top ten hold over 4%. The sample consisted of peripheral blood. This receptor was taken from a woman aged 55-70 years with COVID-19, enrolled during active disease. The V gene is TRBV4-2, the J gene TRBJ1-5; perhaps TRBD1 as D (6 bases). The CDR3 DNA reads TGTGCCAGCAGGCCCGAAACAGGGTACAATCAGCCCCAGCATTTT. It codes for CASRPETGYNQPQHF.